This note documents a single T cell receptor (beta chain) sequence. As yet, its antigen is unknown. The material for each subset, its genomic DNA, was split evenly across several immunoSEQ plates. The repertoire was sequenced with immunoSEQ multiplex PCR; TCRdb's copy has only in-frame clones and lacks some. The profile covers almost 750,000 clones, with over 60% appearing a single time and about 1.8% taken by the ten largest. This sample was taken from a study of shared clonotypes between healthy human individuals. The V and J ends lost 4 bases and 6 bases, in that order; junction bases with no gene match: 8. Per the germline V gene, CDR1 is SGHNT and CDR2 is YYREEE (reference sequence). This CDR3 has 15 amino acids. Study conclusions and caveats: Sampling covered nothing but blood. Tissue TCR repertoires likely differ from those found in blood. A reduction in generation probabilities was seen for non-shared clonotypes relative to those shared by all four donors.

Sequenced: memory CD4+ T cells sorted from blood. The subset is: CD45RA-negative fraction. The TCR sequence derives from a woman aged 25 to 39 in good health. The chain uses TRBV5-4 and TRBJ2-2, with TRBD2 matching over 8 bases. This CDR3 is CASSPGGGIAGELFF. DNA of the CDR3: TGTGCCAGCAGCCCCGGGGGGGGGATCGCCGGGGAGCTGTTTTTT.